These T cell receptor beta chains were read from a single sample in a study of cytomegalovirus exposure and HLA in healthy donors. Libraries were prepared by immunoSEQ multiplex PCR; TCRdb keeps only in-frame clonotypes and omits some of them. The repertoire holds some 140,000 clones, with roughly nine tenths as singletons. Sequenced: PBMCs. The receptor source for this set is a man between 18 and 29 years old in good health and CMV-seronegative. The CDR3 runs from the conserved cysteine through the conserved F or W.

J: TRBJ2-7; V: TRBV18; CDR3: CASSLGPGVSGTGMYEQYF
J: TRBJ1-1; V: TRBV6-5; CDR3: CASSYAGQSPAEAFF
J: TRBJ2-3; V: TRBV29-1; CDR3: CSARQAGTDTQYF
J: TRBJ2-1; V: TRBV9; CDR3: CASSVVAGGWNEQFF
J: TRBJ1-1; V: TRBV7-6; CDR3: CASSLEGSLTEAFF
J: TRBJ2-1; V: TRBV18; CDR3: CASSRPTGGWQYEQFF
J: TRBJ1-2; V: TRBV2; CDR3: CASTRGEGYTF
J: TRBJ2-5; V: TRBV4-1; CDR3: CASSSGTGRGETQYF
J: TRBJ1-5; V: TRBV7-9; CDR3: CASSQGQYSNQPQHF
J: TRBJ2-2; V: TRBV7-9; CDR3: CASSSSQGARELFF
J: TRBJ2-3; V: TRBV9; CDR3: CASTERVGTDTQYF
J: TRBJ2-1; V: TRBV9; CDR3: CASSPRGVNEQFF
J: TRBJ1-2; V: TRBV27; CDR3: CASSPQGGPDYGYTF
J: TRBJ2-2; V: TRBV5-1; CDR3: CASSLAASPPRLNTGELFF
J: TRBJ1-2; V: TRBV5-1; CDR3: CASSLWTVDYGYTF
J: TRBJ1-2; V: TRBV7-9; CDR3: CASSFRQGSYGYTF
J: TRBJ1-6; V: TRBV13; CDR3: CASSGDREDSPLHF
J: TRBJ1-1; V: TRBV7-9; CDR3: CASSLVPPLQGVNTEAFF
J: TRBJ2-2; V: TRBV9; CDR3: CASSPRSGLAGRTGELFF
J: TRBJ2-1; V: TRBV5-5; CDR3: CASTWIPRGEQFF
J: TRBJ2-3; V: TRBV2; CDR3: CASSGQGGTDTQYF
J: TRBJ2-2; V: TRBV27; CDR3: CASRTSGGLTGELFF
J: TRBJ2-3; V: TRBV7-2; CDR3: CASSLLSRAKMTDTQYF
J: TRBJ2-1; V: TRBV4-1; CDR3: CASGQGLNNEQFF
J: TRBJ2-1; V: TRBV20-1; CDR3: CSAWALAGEFF
J: TRBJ1-2; V: TRBV5-6; CDR3: CASSLQTYGYTF
J: TRBJ2-1; V: TRBV28; CDR3: CASSLAYNEQFF